A single sample is the source of the 19 T cell receptor beta chains below, sequenced in a study of blood T cell repertoires in COVID-19. Only in-frame clones appear in the TCRdb table, and some are missing; sequencing was by immunoSEQ multiplex PCR. This table has some 110,000 clones, approximately 86% appearing once. Source material: peripheral blood. The source of these receptors is a human donor in a cohort sampled during active COVID-19.

V is TRBV11-2 and J is TRBJ1-3; weak D call: TRBD1 (5 bases). V dropped 5 bases and J dropped 2 bases, with 13 bases sitting between them. The CDR3 is 15 residues long. Per germline, CDR1 SGHAT and CDR2 FQNNGV. DNA for the CDR3: TGTGCCAGCAGCCGGATGGGGGGGGCTGGAAACACCATATATTTT. Residues: CASSRMGGAGNTIYF.

V and J are TRBV19 and TRBJ1-5, with 9 bases fitting TRBD1. This CDR3 contains 15 residues. The V and J ends lost 6 bases and 1 base, in that order; junction bases with no gene match: 4. CDR1 and CDR2 from the germline V gene are LNHDA and SQIVND (reference sequence). CDR3 nucleotides: TGTGCCAGTAGCACCACAGGGGGCAGCAATCAGCCCCAGCATTTT. Translated, it gives CASSTTGGSNQPQHF. The full variable domain, completed using reference TRBV19 and TRBJ1-5, is DGGITQSPKYLFRKEGQNVTLSCEQNLNHDAMYWYRQDPGQGLRLIYYSQIVNDFQKGDIAEGYSVSREKKESFPLTVTSAQKNPTAFYLCASSTTGGSNQPQHFGDGTRLSIL.

The DNA for the CDR3 is TGTGCCAGCGGGGCAGGGGTGAATTCACCCCTCCACTTT. This encodes CASGAGVNSPLHF. The chain links TRBV2 to TRBJ1-6, with a weak D call TRBD1 (6 bases). CDR1 and CDR2 (germline): SNHLY, FYNNEI. V was cut by 8 bases and J by 7 bases, with 12 bases left in between. The CDR3 consists of 13 residues.

The J gene is TRBJ2-2, the V gene TRBV7-2, with 7 bases matching TRBD1. Per the germline V gene, CDR1 is SGHTA and CDR2 is FQGNSA. The V segment lost 1 base and the J segment 5 bases; nucleotides outside the gene matches: 10. The CDR3 is made up of 17 amino acids. In nucleotides, the CDR3 is TGTGCCAGCAGCTTAGGCCTTCTCAGGGGGATGACCGGGGAGCTGTTTTTT. Translating gives CASSLGLLRGMTGELFF.

The V gene is TRBV7-3, the J gene TRBJ1-2; D possibly corresponds to TRBD1 (5 bases). V shed 5 bases and J shed 4 bases, with 17 bases lying between them. From germline, CDR1 is SGHTA and CDR2 FQGTGA. There are 15 residues in the CDR3. The CDR3 bases are TGTGCCAGCAGCGCGGGGCTTCGTCATCTCTATGGCTACACCTTC. It codes for CASSAGLRHLYGYTF. The entire variable domain, with the rest obtained from reference TRBV7-3 and TRBJ1-2, is as follows: GAGVSQTPSNKVTEKGKYVELRCDPISGHTALYWYRQSLGQGPEFLIYFQGTGAADDSGLPNDRFFAVRPEGSVSTLKIQRTERGDSAVYLCASSAGLRHLYGYTFGSGTRLTVV.

Only a few counts were recorded for this clone. V and J are TRBV18 and TRBJ2-7, with 10 bases lining up with TRBD1. Germline-derived CDR1 and CDR2 are KGHSH and LQKENI. J gave up 7 bases and V 6 bases, and 6 bases lay outside the gene matches. This CDR3 is built from 13 residues. The CDR3: CASSRQGAREQYF. CDR3 bases: TGTGCCAGCTCGAGACAGGGGGCGAGAGAGCAGTACTTC.

Worth noting for this clone: Other DNA sequences in this specimen translate into the identical CDR3. This chain links TRBV7-9 with TRBJ2-7; no clear D gene. This CDR3 region has 12 residues. Germline V gives CDR1 SEHNR, CDR2 FQNEAQ (reference sequence). Deletions cut 1 base from V and 2 bases from J, with 3 bases between. DNA for the CDR3: TGTGCCAGCAGCTTAGTTACCTACGAGCAGTACTTC. Protein sequence: CASSLVTYEQYF. Full variable domain (rest looked up from reference TRBV7-9 and TRBJ2-7): DTGVSQNPRHKITKRGQNVTFRCDPISEHNRLYWYRQTLGQGPEFLTYFQNEAQLEKSRLLSDRFSAERPKGSFSTLEIQRTEQGDSAMYLCASSLVTYEQYFGPGTRLTVT.

The rearrangement uses TRBV7-3 and TRBJ2-1, with 8 positions matching TRBD1. Germline lookup yields CDR1 SGHTA and CDR2 FQGTGA. The CDR3 extends over 15 amino acids. J lost 8 bases, V lost 5 bases, and 11 bases had no gene match. CDR3 nucleotide sequence: TGTGCCAGCAGCGATCAGAGACAGGGGAACGATGAGCAGTTCTTC. This encodes CASSDQRQGNDEQFF.

In this sample, this clone turned up a few times. CDR3 coding DNA: TGCGCCAGCAGCCCACAGGGGTCCCACGGTTCCACCGGGGAGCTGTTTTTT. It specifies CASSPQGSHGSTGELFF. The V gene is TRBV4-1, the J gene TRBJ2-2; 7 nucleotides line up with TRBD1. Per the germline V gene, CDR1 is MGHRA and CDR2 is YSYEKL. The CDR3 sequence is 17 residues long. J gave up 4 bases and V 4 bases, and 12 bases lay outside the gene matches.

The chain employs TRBV6-5 and TRBJ1-1, with D possibly being TRBD1 (5 bases). Looked up from germline, CDR1 is MNHEY and CDR2 is SVGAGI. The germline V and J ends were trimmed by 7 bases and 0 bases, with 12 bases remaining between them. The CDR3 loop spans 14 amino acids. This chain's CDR3 is CASTLQELNTEAFF. DNA of the CDR3: TGTGCCAGCACCCTACAGGAGCTGAACACTGAAGCTTTCTTT.

The V call is TRBV5-1, the J call TRBJ2-1, with no clear D. The CDR3 length is 12 residues. V was trimmed by 2 bases and J by 4 bases, leaving 4 bases between them. Germline V gives CDR1 SGHRS, CDR2 YFSETQ. The CDR3 sequence is CASSLQYNEQFF. Written as DNA, the CDR3 is TGCGCCAGCAGCTTACAATACAATGAGCAGTTCTTC.

The gene calls are TRBV18 and TRBJ2-7, with D possibly TRBD1 on 6 matching bases. The CDR3 is made up of 16 amino acids. V shed 4 bases and J shed 2 bases, with 18 bases lying between them. The germline gives CDR1 KGHSH, CDR2 LQKENI. This CDR3 reads CASSRETSGTPYEQYF. The CDR3 bases are TGTGCCAGCTCACGAGAGACCTCCGGGACACCCTACGAGCAGTACTTC. Full variable domain (rest looked up from reference TRBV18 and TRBJ2-7): NAGVMQNPRHLVRRRGQEARLRCSPMKGHSHVYWYRQLPEEGLKFMVYLQKENIIDESGMPKERFSAEFPKEGPSILRIQQVVRGDSAAYFCASSRETSGTPYEQYFGPGTRLTVT.

This clone was seen once. The genes are TRBV12-3 or TRBV12-4 and TRBJ2-2; D remains unclear. With 7 bases removed from V and 6 bases from J, the gap between germline ends came to 12 bases. The CDR3 runs to 13 residues. In DNA form, the CDR3 reads TGTGCCAGCACCCCCGGTCTTTCCGGGGAGCTGTTTTTT. This gives the protein CASTPGLSGELFF.

This clone is medium-sized. CDR3 coding DNA: TGTGCCAGCAGTTTAACAAATCTCGATGAGCAGTTCTTC. This sequence encodes CASSLTNLDEQFF. The rearrangement uses TRBV28 and TRBJ2-1, with unresolved D. The CDR3 has 13 residues. Germline V CDR1 and CDR2: MDHEN, SYDVKM. Trimming shortened V by 2 bases and J by 8 bases, and 10 bases separated the two germline ends.

The rearrangement uses TRBV5-6 and TRBJ1-5; maybe TRBD1 (5 bases). Per germline, CDR1 SGHDT and CDR2 YYEEEE. The CDR3 has 15 residues. Deletions cut 4 bases from V and 0 bases from J, with 11 bases between. As DNA, the CDR3 is TGTGCCAGCAGCGTGACAGATTATAGCAATCAGCCCCAGCATTTT. This gives the protein CASSVTDYSNQPQHF.

The chain uses TRBV3-1 (or the pseudogene TRBV3-2) and TRBJ2-2; TRBD2 matches 15 bases. J was trimmed by 5 bases and V by 4 bases; bases with no gene match: 8. There are 18 residues in the CDR3. CDR1 LGHDT and CDR2 YNNKEL come from the germline V gene (reference sequence). CDR3 bases: TGTGCCAGCAGCCGAGGACTAGCGGGAGGGGGTAGGACCGGGGAGCTGTTTTTT. Translation gives CASSRGLAGGGRTGELFF.

This rearrangement joins TRBV19 to TRBJ2-2; D remains ambiguous. There are 15 residues in the CDR3. V was clipped by 3 bases and J by 6 bases, with 14 bases between them. Looked up from germline, CDR1 is LNHDA and CDR2 is SQIVND (reference sequence). The chain's CDR3 is CASSIVTDSSGELFF. CDR3 sequence (DNA): TGTGCCAGTAGTATCGTCACAGATTCATCCGGGGAGCTGTTTTTT.

The V gene is TRBV6-5, the J gene TRBJ2-7; the match to TRBD1 covers 8 bases. Germline V gives CDR1 MNHEY, CDR2 SVGAGI. The junction had 4 bases not matched to a gene; V was cut back by 8 bases and J by 1 base. CDR3 length: 13 residues. In DNA, the CDR3 is TGTGCCAGCCGCCAGGGGGCTTCCTACGAGCAGTACTTC. It is translated as CASRQGASYEQYF.

This clone was observed a single time. V is TRBV6-5 and J is TRBJ1-1; D unclear. In germline, CDR1 is MNHEY, CDR2 SVGAGI. V dropped 8 bases and J dropped 2 bases, with 12 bases sitting between them. CDR3 length equals 13 residues. CDR3 residues: CASRVDYNTEAFF. The CDR3 DNA is TGTGCCAGCCGGGTCGACTATAACACTGAAGCTTTCTTT.